Following are 21 T cell receptor beta chains from one sample sequenced in a study of control samples from healthy donors and cancer patients. Produced via immunoSEQ multiplex PCR; TCRdb's table is partial and in-frame only. The sample carries 100,000 to 150,000 clones, approximately 92% recorded once. Sequenced: PBMCs. The receptors were sampled from a man older than 75 with head and neck cancer.

Only a few counts were recorded for this clone. The chain combines TRBV5-5 with TRBJ1-2; D is ambiguous. Trimming shortened V by 0 bases and J by 4 bases, and 13 bases separated the two germline ends. This CDR3 region has 15 residues. From germline, CDR1 is SGHKS and CDR2 YYEKEE (reference sequence). CDR3 sequence: CASSLEISQSYGYTF. In DNA form, the CDR3 reads TGTGCCAGCAGCTTGGAAATTTCCCAGAGCTATGGCTACACCTTC. Full variable domain (rest looked up from reference TRBV5-5 and TRBJ1-2): DAGVTQSPTHLIKTRGQQVTLRCSPISGHKSVSWYQQVLGQGPQFIFQYYEKEERGRGNFPDRFSARQFPNYSSELNVNALLLGDSALYLCASSLEISQSYGYTFGSGTRLTVV.

This clone was seen more than once but under ten times. The rearrangement links TRBV6-5 to TRBJ1-5; TRBD1 aligns across 7 bases. The CDR3 covers 15 residues. The V segment lost 8 bases and the J segment 4 bases; nucleotides outside the gene matches: 11. Germline V gene data show CDR1 as MNHEY and CDR2 as SVGAGI. The DNA of the CDR3 is TGTGCCAGCCTGCTATTCCGGGACAGTAATCAGCCCCAGCATTTT. It is translated as CASLLFRDSNQPQHF.

The chain is built from TRBV9 and TRBJ2-5; 9 bases align to TRBD2. CDR1 and CDR2 (germline): SGDLS, YYNGEE. Trimming removed 4 bases from V and 3 bases from J; junction bases left unmatched: 10. This CDR3 comprises 16 residues. The CDR3 DNA sequence: TGTGCCAGCAGCCCTGGGGTAGCGGGGGCGAAAGAGACCCAGTACTTC. Translated, it gives CASSPGVAGAKETQYF.

This chain connects TRBV5-1 to TRBJ2-7; no clear D. This CDR3 has 15 residues. CDR1 and CDR2 from the germline V gene are SGHRS and YFSETQ. Deletions cut 1 base from V and 2 bases from J, with 13 bases between. The CDR3 here is CASSLRPTPTYEQYF. The DNA of the CDR3 is TGCGCCAGCAGCTTGAGGCCCACACCGACCTACGAGCAGTACTTC. Looking up the rest from reference TRBV5-1 and TRBJ2-7 gives the full variable domain: KAGVTQTPRYLIKTRGQQVTLSCSPISGHRSVSWYQQTPGQGLQFLFEYFSETQRNKGNFPGRFSGRQFSNSRSEMNVSTLELGDSALYLCASSLRPTPTYEQYFGPGTRLTVT.

The chain uses TRBV5-1 and TRBJ2-7, with D unresolved. The germline gives CDR1 SGHRS, CDR2 YFSETQ. This CDR3 has 15 amino acids. V was pared by 5 bases and J by 3 bases, with 18 bases between. The CDR3 sequence: CASRYVAQALYEQYF. CDR3 in DNA: TGCGCCAGCAGATACGTCGCTCAAGCCCTCTACGAGCAGTACTTC.

This chain connects TRBV7-2 to TRBJ1-5; D remains unclear. Germline CDR1 reads SGHTA; CDR2 reads FQGNSA. With 5 bases removed from V and 9 bases from J, the gap between germline ends came to 14 bases. CDR3 length: 13 amino acids. The CDR3: CASSQLGSGPQHF. The CDR3 nucleotides are TGTGCCAGCAGCCAGCTGGGGTCAGGGCCCCAGCATTTT.

The DNA of the CDR3 is TGCGCCAGCAGCCAAGAGGTTCTCACAGATACGCAGTATTTT. Translation gives CASSQEVLTDTQYF. V is TRBV4-3 and J is TRBJ2-3; D is ambiguous. The CDR3 spans 14 residues. CDR1 and CDR2 (germline): LGHNA, YSLEER. The V and J ends lost 0 bases and 2 bases respectively, with 6 bases between them.

The chain is built from TRBV5-3 and TRBJ2-1; no clear D gene. TRBV5-3 is an ORF, with its function uncertain. V shed 2 bases and J shed 0 bases, with 9 bases lying between them. This CDR3 has 15 amino acids. The CDR3 DNA is TGTGCCAGAAGCTTCGACGTTGCCTCCTACAATGAGCAGTTCTTC. It translates to CARSFDVASYNEQFF.

V is TRBV13 and J is TRBJ1-1; the D is unclear. Trimming pared 1 base from V and 4 bases from J, leaving 10 bases between. Germline V gene data show CDR1 as PRHDT and CDR2 as FYEKMQ (reference sequence). The CDR3 totals 14 residues. CDR3 loop: CASSLEGGVTEAFF. The CDR3 coding sequence is TGTGCCAGCAGCTTAGAGGGCGGGGTCACTGAAGCTTTCTTT.

The chain carries TRBV27 and TRBJ2-1, with 7 bases fitting TRBD1. Trimming cost V 4 bases and J 8 bases; bases outside gene matches: 11. CDR3 size: 15 residues. CDR1 is MNHEY, CDR2 SMNVEV, per germline (reference sequence). The CDR3 sequence: CASSSAGYRGHEQFF. In nucleotides, the CDR3 is TGTGCCAGCAGTTCAGCAGGGTACAGGGGCCATGAGCAGTTCTTC.

The chain uses TRBV2 and TRBJ2-5, with D perhaps matching TRBD1 or TRBD2 (5 bases each). This CDR3 region has 14 residues. V lost 5 bases, J lost 0 bases, and 10 bases lay in between. Germline V lookup: CDR1 SNHLY, CDR2 FYNNEI. CDR3 sequence reads: CASSTWGYQETQYF. The CDR3 DNA reads as TGTGCCAGCAGTACCTGGGGGTACCAAGAGACCCAGTACTTC. Drawing the rest from reference TRBV2 and TRBJ2-5, the complete variable domain is EPEVTQTPSHQVTQMGQEVILRCVPISNHLYFYWYRQILGQKVEFLVSFYNNEISEKSEIFDDQFSVERPDGSNFTLKIRSTKLEDSAMYFCASSTWGYQETQYFGPGTRLLVL.

Here the CDR3 reads CAWSTMGHPNEKLFF. The CDR3 DNA follows: TGTGCCTGGAGTACTATGGGACATCCGAATGAAAAACTGTTTTTT. V gene TRBV30 combines with J gene TRBJ1-4; weak D call: TRBD1 (6 bases). Trimming removed 2 bases from V and 5 bases from J, with 15 bases in between. Germline assignment: CDR1 GTSNPN and CDR2 SVGIG (reference sequence). CDR3 length: 15 amino acids.

This sequence joins TRBV18 and TRBJ1-2; 7 nucleotides agree with TRBD1. CDR1 KGHSH and CDR2 LQKENI come from the germline V gene. The J segment lost 3 bases and the V segment lost 5 bases, leaving 6 bases of the junction unmatched. CDR3 length equals 14 residues. DNA for the CDR3: TGTGCCAGCTCAACAGGGGCCGGGGACTATGGCTACACCTTC. Protein sequence: CASSTGAGDYGYTF.

The chain carries TRBV10-1 and TRBJ2-7; 7 bases line up with TRBD1. V lost 10 bases to trimming and J lost 4 bases; unmatched junction nucleotides: 7. The germline V gene encodes CDR1 WNHNN and CDR2 SYGVQD (reference sequence). This CDR3 comprises 12 residues. In DNA form, the CDR3 reads TGCGCCACCCCTAAGGGACAGTACGAGCAGTACTTC. Translated, it gives CATPKGQYEQYF.

V usage is TRBV13 and J usage is TRBJ1-1; unclear D gene. CDR3 length equals 16 residues. Trimming removed 0 bases from V and 0 bases from J, with 11 bases in between. CDR1 and CDR2 (germline): PRHDT, FYEKMQ (reference sequence). CDR3 amino acids: CASSLGGASLNTEAFF. CDR3 nucleotides: TGTGCCAGCAGCTTAGGGGGCGCATCCCTGAACACTGAAGCTTTCTTT. The whole variable domain, filled in from reference TRBV13 and TRBJ1-1, reads AAGVIQSPRHLIKEKRETATLKCYPIPRHDTVYWYQQGPGQDPQFLISFYEKMQSDKGSIPDRFSAQQFSDYHSELNMSSLELGDSALYFCASSLGGASLNTEAFFGQGTRLTVV.

The rearrangement uses TRBV6-6 and TRBJ1-2; TRBD1 matches at 7 bases. J was trimmed by 6 bases and V by 0 bases; bases with no gene match: 4. Germline loops: CDR1 MNHNY, CDR2 SVGAGI (reference sequence). The CDR3 has 14 residues. The CDR3 region is CASSYSQGENGYTF. CDR3 coding DNA: TGTGCCAGCAGTTACTCCCAGGGGGAGAATGGCTACACCTTC.

The chain is built from TRBV5-1 and TRBJ1-2; maybe TRBD1 (5 bases). This CDR3 contains 15 residues. V dropped 5 bases and J dropped 6 bases, with 20 bases sitting between them. Germline CDR1 is SGHRS and CDR2 is YFSETQ. DNA of the CDR3: TGCGCCAGCAGTGAACGGCCCCGGGGGAGTCATGGCTACACCTTC. It codes for CASSERPRGSHGYTF.

This chain joins TRBV30 and TRBJ2-7, with D hard to call. Trimming pared 5 bases from V and 2 bases from J, leaving 7 bases between. CDR1 is GTSNPN, CDR2 SVGIG, per germline (reference sequence). CDR3 length: 11 amino acids. The CDR3 protein is CAWGPTYEQYF. The CDR3 nucleotides read TGTGCCTGGGGCCCGACCTACGAGCAGTACTTC.

The chain links TRBV29-1 to TRBJ2-5; tentative D call: TRBD2 (7 bases). CDR3 length: 13 amino acids. Germline CDR1 is SQVTM and CDR2 is ANQGSEA. Trimming cost V 6 bases and J 5 bases, with 16 bases left between them. In DNA form, the CDR3 reads TGCAGCGTCGCAAAGGGGGGGAGGGAGACCCAGTACTTC. It codes for CSVAKGGRETQYF.

The chain recombines TRBV15 with TRBJ1-2; TRBD1 matches 7 bases. This CDR3 is 17 amino acids long. V lost 0 bases and J lost 6; bases outside the gene matches: 13. Germline CDR1 and CDR2: LNHNV and YYDKDF (reference sequence). In DNA form, the CDR3 reads TGTGCCACCAGCAGAGACGGCAACAGGGGTCCAATGGATGGCTACACCTTC. Translating gives CATSRDGNRGPMDGYTF.

A few counts support this clone. The chain recombines TRBV6-2 or TRBV6-3 with TRBJ1-1, with no clear D. V was cut by 8 bases and J by 1 base, with 8 bases left in between. This CDR3 comprises 12 residues. From germline, CDR1 is MNHEY and CDR2 SVGEGT. The DNA for the CDR3 is TGTGCCAGCTGTTCTGGGAACACTGAAGCTTTCTTT. Protein: CASCSGNTEAFF.